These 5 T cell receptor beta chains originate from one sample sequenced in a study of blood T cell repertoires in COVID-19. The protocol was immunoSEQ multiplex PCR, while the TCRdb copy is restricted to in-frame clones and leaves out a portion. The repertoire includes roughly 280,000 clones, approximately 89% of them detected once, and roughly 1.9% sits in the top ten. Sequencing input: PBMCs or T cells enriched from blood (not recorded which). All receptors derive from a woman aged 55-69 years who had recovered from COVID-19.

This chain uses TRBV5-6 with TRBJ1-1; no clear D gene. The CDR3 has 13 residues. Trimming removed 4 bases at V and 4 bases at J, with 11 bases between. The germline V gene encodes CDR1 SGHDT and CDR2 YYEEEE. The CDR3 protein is CASSRGRVTEAFF. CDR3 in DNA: TGTGCCAGCAGCCGAGGGAGAGTCACTGAAGCTTTCTTT. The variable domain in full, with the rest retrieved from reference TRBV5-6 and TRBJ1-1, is DAGVTQSPTHLIKTRGQQVTLRCSPKSGHDTVSWYQQALGQGPQFIFQYYEEEERQRGNFPDRFSGHQFPNYSSELNVNALLLGDSALYLCASSRGRVTEAFFGQGTRLTVV.

The CDR3 bases are TGCGCCAGCAGCTTGGGACTAGCGGGAGTTCATGAGCAGTTCTTC. Protein: CASSLGLAGVHEQFF. The V gene is TRBV5-1, the J gene TRBJ2-1; 12 bases fit TRBD2. Germline CDR1 and CDR2: SGHRS and YFSETQ. The trim removed 0 bases at V and 8 bases at J, leaving 3 bases unmatched. The CDR3 has 15 amino acids.

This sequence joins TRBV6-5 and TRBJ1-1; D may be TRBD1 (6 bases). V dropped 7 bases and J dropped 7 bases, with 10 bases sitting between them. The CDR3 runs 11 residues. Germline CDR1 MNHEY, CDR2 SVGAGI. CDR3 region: CASTQGIEAFF. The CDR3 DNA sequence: TGTGCCAGCACTCAGGGGATTGAAGCTTTCTTT.

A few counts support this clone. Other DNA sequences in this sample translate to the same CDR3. The CDR3 nucleotides are TGTGCCAGCAGCACACGGACAGGGGGAACAGATACGCAGTATTTT. This codes for CASSTRTGGTDTQYF. V and J are TRBV2 and TRBJ2-3, with TRBD1 matching 10 bases. The germline CDR1 and CDR2 sequences are SNHLY and FYNNEI. V lost 6 bases and J lost 3; bases outside the gene matches: 6. The CDR3 contains 15 residues.

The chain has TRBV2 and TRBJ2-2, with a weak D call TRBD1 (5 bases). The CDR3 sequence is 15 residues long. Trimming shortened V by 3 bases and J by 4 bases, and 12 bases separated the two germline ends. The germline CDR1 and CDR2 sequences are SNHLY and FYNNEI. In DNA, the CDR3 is TGTGCCAGCAGTGAGTTGGCAGGGCGCACCGGGGAGCTGTTTTTT. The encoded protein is CASSELAGRTGELFF.